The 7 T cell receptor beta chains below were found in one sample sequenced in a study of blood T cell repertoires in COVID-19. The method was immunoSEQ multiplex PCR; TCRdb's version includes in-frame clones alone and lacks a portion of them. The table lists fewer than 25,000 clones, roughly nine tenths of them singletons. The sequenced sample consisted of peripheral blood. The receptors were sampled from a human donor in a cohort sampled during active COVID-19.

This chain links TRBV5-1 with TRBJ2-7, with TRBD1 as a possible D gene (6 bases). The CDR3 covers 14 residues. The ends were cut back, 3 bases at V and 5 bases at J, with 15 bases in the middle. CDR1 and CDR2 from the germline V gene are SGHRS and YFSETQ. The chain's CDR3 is CASSSGQSTDEQYF. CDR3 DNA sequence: TGCGCCAGCAGCTCCGGACAGAGCACGGACGAGCAGTACTTC.

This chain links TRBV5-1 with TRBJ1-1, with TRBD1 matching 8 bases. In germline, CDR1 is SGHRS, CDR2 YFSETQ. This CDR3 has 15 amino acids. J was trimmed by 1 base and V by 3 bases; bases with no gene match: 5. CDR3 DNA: TGCGCCAGCAGCTCTCGGACAGGGAAGAACACTGAAGCTTTCTTT. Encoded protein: CASSSRTGKNTEAFF.

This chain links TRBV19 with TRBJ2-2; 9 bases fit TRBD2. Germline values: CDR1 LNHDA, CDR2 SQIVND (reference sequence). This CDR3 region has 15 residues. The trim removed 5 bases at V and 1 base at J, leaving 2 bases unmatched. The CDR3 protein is CASSQTSGNTGELFF. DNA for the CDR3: TGTGCCAGTAGTCAGACTAGCGGGAACACCGGGGAGCTGTTTTTT. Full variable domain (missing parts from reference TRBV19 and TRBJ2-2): DGGITQSPKYLFRKEGQNVTLSCEQNLNHDAMYWYRQDPGQGLRLIYYSQIVNDFQKGDIAEGYSVSREKKESFPLTVTSAQKNPTAFYLCASSQTSGNTGELFFGEGSRLTVL.

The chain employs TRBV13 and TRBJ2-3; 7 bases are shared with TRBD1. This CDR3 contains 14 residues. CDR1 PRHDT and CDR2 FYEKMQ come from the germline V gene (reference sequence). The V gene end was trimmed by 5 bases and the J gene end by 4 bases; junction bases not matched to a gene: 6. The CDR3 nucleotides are TGTGCCAGCAGCGCGACAGGGTTGTCAGATACGCAGTATTTT. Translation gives CASSATGLSDTQYF.

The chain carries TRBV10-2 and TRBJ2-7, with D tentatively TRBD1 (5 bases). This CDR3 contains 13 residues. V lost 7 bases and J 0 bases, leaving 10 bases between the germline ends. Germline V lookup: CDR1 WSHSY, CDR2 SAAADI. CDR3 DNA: TGCGCCAGCAAACCGGACACCTCCTACGAGCAGTACTTC. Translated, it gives CASKPDTSYEQYF.

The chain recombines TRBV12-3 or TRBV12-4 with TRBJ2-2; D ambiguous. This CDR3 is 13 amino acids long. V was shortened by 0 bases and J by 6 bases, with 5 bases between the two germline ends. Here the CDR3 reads CASSLADSGELFF. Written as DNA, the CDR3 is TGTGCCAGCAGTTTAGCAGACTCCGGGGAGCTGTTTTTT.

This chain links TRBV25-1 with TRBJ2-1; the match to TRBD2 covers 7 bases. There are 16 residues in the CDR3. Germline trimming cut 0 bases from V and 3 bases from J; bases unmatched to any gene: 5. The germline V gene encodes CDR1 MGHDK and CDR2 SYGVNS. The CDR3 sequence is CASSEYDGGGYNEQFF. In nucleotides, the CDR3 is TGTGCCAGCAGTGAATACGACGGCGGGGGCTACAATGAGCAGTTCTTC. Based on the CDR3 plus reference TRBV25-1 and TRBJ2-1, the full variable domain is EADIYQTPRYLVIGTGKKITLECSQTMGHDKMYWYQQDPGMELHLIHYSYGVNSTEKGDLSSESTVSRIRTEHFPLTLESARPSHTSQYLCASSEYDGGGYNEQFFGPGTRLTVL.